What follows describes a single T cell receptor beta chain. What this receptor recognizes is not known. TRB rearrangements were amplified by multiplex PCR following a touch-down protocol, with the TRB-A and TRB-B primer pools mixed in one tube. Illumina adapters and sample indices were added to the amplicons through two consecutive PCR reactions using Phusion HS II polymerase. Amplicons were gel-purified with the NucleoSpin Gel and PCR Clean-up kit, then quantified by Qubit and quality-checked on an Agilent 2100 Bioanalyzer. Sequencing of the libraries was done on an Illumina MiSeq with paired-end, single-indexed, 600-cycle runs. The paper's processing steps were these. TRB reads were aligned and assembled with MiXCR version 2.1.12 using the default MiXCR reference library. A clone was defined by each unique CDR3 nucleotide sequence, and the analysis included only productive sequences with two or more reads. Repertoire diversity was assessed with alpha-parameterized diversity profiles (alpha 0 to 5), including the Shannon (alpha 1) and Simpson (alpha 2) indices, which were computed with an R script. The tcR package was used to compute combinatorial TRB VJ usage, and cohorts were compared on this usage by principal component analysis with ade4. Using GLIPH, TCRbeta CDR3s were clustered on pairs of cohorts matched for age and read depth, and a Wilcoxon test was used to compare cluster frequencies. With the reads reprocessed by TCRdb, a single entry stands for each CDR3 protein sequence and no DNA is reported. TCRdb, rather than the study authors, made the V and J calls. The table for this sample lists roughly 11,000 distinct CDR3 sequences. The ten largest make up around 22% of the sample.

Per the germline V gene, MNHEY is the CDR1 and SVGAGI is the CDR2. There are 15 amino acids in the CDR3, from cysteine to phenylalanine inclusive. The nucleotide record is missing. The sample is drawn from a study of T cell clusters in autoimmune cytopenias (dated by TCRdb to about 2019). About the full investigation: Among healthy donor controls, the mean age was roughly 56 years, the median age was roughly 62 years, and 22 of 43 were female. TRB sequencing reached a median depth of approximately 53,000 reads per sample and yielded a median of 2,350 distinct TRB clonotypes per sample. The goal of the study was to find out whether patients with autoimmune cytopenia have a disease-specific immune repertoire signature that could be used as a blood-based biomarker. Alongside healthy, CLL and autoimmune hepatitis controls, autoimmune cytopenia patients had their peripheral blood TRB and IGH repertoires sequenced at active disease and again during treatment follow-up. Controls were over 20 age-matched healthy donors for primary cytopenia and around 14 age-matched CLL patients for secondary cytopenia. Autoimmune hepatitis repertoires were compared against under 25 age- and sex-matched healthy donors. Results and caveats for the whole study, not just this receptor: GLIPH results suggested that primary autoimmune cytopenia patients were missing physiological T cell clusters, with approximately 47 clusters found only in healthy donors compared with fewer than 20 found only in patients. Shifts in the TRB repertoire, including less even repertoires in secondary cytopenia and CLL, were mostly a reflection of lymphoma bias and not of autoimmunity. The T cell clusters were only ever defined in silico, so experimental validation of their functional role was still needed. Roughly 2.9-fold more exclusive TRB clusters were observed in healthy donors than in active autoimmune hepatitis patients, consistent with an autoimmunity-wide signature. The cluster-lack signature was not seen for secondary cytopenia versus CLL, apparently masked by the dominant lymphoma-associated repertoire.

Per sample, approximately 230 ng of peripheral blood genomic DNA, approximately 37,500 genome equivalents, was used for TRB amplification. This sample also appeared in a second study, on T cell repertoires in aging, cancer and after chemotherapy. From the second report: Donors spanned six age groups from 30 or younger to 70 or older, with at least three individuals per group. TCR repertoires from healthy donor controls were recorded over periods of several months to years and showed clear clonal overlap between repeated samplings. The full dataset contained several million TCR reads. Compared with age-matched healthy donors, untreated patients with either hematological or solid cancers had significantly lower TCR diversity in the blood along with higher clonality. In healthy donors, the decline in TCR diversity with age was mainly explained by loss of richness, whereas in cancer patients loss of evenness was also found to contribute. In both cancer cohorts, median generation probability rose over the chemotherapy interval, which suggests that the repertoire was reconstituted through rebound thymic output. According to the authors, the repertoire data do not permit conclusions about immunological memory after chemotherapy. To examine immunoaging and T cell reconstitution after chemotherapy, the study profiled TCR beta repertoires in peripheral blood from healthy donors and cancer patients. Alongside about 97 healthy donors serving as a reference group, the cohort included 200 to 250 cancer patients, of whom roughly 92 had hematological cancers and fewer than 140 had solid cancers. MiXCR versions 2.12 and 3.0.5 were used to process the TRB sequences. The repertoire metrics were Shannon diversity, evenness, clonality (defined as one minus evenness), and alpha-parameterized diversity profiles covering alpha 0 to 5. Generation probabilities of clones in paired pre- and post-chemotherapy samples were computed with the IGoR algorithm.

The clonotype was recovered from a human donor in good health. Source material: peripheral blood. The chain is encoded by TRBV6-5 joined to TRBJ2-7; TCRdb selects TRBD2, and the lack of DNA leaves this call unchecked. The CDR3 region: CASRSGASSSYEQYF.